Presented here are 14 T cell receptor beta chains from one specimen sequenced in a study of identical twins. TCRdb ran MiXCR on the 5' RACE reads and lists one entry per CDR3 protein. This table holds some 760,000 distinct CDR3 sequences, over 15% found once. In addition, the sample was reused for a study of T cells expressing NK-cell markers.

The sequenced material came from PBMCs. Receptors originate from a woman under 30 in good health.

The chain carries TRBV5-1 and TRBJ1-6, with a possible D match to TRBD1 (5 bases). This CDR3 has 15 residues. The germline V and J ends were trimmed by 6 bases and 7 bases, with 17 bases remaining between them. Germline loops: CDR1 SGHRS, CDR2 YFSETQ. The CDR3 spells CASTSVGTGNSPLHF. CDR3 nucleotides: TGCGCCAGCACTAGTGTCGGGACGGGAAATTCACCCCTCCACTTT.

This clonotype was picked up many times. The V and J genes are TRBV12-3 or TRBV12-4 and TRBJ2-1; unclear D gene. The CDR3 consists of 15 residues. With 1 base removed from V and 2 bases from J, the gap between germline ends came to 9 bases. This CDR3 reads CASSLEGSPYNEQFF. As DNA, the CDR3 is TGTGCCAGCAGTTTAGAGGGCAGCCCCTACAATGAGCAGTTCTTC.

The CDR3 DNA reads as TGTGCCAGCAGTTTAATAGGTAGGGGCGCGAATAGTGAGCAGTTCTTC. Protein product: CASSLIGRGANSEQFF. J is TRBJ2-1 and V is TRBV12-3 or TRBV12-4, with TRBD1 as a possible D gene (5 bases). The CDR3 loop spans 16 amino acids. V lost 2 bases and J 9 bases, leaving 20 bases between the germline ends.

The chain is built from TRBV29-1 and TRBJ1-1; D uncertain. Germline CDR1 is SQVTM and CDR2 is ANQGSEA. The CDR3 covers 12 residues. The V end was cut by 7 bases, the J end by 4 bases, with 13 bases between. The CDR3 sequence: CSARAEGTEAFF. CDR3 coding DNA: TGCAGCGCCCGAGCCGAGGGCACTGAAGCTTTCTTT.

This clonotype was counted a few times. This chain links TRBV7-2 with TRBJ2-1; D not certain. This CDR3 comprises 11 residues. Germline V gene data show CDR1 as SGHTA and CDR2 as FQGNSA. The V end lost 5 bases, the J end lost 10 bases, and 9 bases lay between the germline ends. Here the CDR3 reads CASSRLGEQFF. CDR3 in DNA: TGTGCCAGCAGCCGGTTAGGGGAGCAGTTCTTC. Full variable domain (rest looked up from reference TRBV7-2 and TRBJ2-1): GAGVSQSPSNKVTEKGKDVELRCDPISGHTALYWYRQSLGQGLEFLIYFQGNSAPDKSGLPSDRFSAERTGGSVSTLTIQRTQQEDSAVYLCASSRLGEQFFGPGTRLTVL.

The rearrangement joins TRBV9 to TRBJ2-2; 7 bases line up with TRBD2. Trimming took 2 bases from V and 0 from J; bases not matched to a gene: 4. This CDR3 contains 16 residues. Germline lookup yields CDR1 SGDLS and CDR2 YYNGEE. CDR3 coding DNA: TGTGCCAGCAGCGTTATAGCGGGTACGAACACCGGGGAGCTGTTTTTT. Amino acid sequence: CASSVIAGTNTGELFF.

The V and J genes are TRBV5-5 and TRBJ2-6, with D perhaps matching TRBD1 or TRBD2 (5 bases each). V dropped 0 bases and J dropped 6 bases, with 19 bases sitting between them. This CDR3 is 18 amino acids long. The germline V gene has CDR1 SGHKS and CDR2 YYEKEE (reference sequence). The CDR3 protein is CASSLAEQVWGAANVLTF. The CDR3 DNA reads TGTGCCAGCAGCTTGGCCGAACAGGTATGGGGAGCGGCCAACGTCCTGACTTTC.

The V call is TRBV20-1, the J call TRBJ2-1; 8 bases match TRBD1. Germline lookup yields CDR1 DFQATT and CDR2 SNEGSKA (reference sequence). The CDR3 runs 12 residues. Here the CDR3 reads CSAPPGGWEQFF. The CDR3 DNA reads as TGCAGCGCTCCCCCAGGGGGCTGGGAGCAGTTCTTC.

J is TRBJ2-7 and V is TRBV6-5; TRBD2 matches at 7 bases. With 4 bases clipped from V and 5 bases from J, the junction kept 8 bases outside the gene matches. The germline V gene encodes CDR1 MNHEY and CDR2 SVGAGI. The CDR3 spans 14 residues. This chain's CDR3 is CASSWGGVRNEQYF. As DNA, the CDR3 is TGTGCCAGCAGTTGGGGAGGGGTCAGGAACGAGCAGTACTTC.

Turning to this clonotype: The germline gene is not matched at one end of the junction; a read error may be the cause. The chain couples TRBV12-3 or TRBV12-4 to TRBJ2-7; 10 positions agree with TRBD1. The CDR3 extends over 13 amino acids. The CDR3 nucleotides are TGTACCAGCAGCATGACAGGGGGCCACGAGCAGTACTTC. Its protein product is CTSSMTGGHEQYF.

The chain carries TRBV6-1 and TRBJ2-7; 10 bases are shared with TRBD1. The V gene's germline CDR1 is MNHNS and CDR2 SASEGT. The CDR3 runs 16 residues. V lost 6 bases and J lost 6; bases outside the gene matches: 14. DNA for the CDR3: TGTGCCAGCAGACCATCTCCGGGACAGGGGCTCCGCGAGCAGTACTTC. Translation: CASRPSPGQGLREQYF.

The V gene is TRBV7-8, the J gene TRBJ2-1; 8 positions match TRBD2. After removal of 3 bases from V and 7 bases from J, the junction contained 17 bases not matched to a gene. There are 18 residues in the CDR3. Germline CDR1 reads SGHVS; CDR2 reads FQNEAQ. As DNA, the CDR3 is TGTGCCAGCAGCTTCCCAACTGGCGGGGGGACCCGGTTGAATGAGCAGTTCTTC. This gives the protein CASSFPTGGGTRLNEQFF.

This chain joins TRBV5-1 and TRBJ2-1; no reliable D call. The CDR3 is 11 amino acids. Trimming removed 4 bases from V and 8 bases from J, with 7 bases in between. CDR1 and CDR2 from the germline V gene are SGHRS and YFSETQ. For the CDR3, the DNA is TGCGCCAGCAGCCAGATGGATGAGCAGTTCTTC. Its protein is CASSQMDEQFF.

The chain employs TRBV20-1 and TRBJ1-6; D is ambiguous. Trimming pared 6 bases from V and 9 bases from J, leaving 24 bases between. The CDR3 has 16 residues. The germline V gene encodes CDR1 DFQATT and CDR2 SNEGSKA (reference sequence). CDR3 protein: CSAGKVQALGGSPLHF. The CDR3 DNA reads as TGCAGTGCGGGGAAAGTCCAGGCCTTGGGTGGTTCACCCCTCCACTTT.